This record looks at one T cell receptor beta chain sequence and its context. Its target is unknown. Profiled with immunoSEQ multiplex PCR; TCRdb holds only in-frame clones, not every one. The table includes 100,000 to 150,000 clones, roughly nine tenths detected once. This record belongs to a study of T cell responses to AZD1222 COVID-19 vaccine. The wider study: Second-dose timings of about 4 or about 12 weeks were pooled.

Study outcomes and limitations: Samples come after the peak T cell response, not at day 14.

CDR3 length: 15 amino acids. Per the germline V gene, CDR1 is MDHEN and CDR2 is SYDVKM. Trimming removed 8 bases at V and 3 bases at J, with 20 bases between. This receptor was obtained from an adult in good health. V and J are TRBV28 and TRBJ2-7, with D possibly TRBD1 on 5 matching bases. Sequencing was performed on peripheral blood, taken on day 0 of AZD1222 vaccination. CDR3 sequence (DNA): TGTGCCAGCCAACGGCAGGGTTGGTTTTTCTACGAGCAGTACTTC. Protein sequence: CASQRQGWFFYEQYF.